This note documents a single T cell receptor (beta chain) sequence. The target antigen is unknown. This record comes from a study of blood T cells in healthy people across ages. The CDR3 consists of 14 residues. Trimming removed 6 bases from V and 0 bases from J, with 10 bases in between. Germline loops: CDR1 MDHEN, CDR2 SYDVKM. The sample providers were healthy Caucasian people from Russia, aged about 6 to 90. Study findings and constraints: Per million T cells, TCR beta diversity dropped about linearly as age rose.

Then a second PCR, running about 6 to 11 cycles, was carried out with a sample-barcoded 5' primer and a J-beta primer mix. Every sample produced at least 2.5 million CDR3-containing paired-end reads. Via MiXCR, TCRdb re-called the 5' RACE reads, giving one row per CDR3 protein. The profile shows about 1.5 million distinct CDR3 sequences, about 42% of them singletons. This clonotype was obtained from a woman in her late teens or twenties in good health. The chain is built from TRBV28 and TRBJ2-3; D is unresolved. Sample: blood. The chain's CDR3 is CASSKSGSTDTQYF. The CDR3 region has the DNA TGTGCCAGCAGCAAGTCGGGTAGCACAGATACGCAGTATTTT.